Presented here are 18 T cell receptor beta chains from one specimen sequenced in a study of blood T cell repertoires in COVID-19. The assay was immunoSEQ multiplex PCR, and TCRdb's table has in-frame clones only and misses some. The table has roughly 400,000 clones, roughly 88% seen once. The sequencing input was PBMCs or T cells enriched from blood (not recorded which). The receptors originated from a woman aged 40 to 55 with acute COVID-19.

J is TRBJ2-7 and V is TRBV7-9; 10 positions agree with TRBD2. The V and J ends lost 8 bases and 2 bases, in that order; junction bases with no gene match: 6. Per the germline V gene, CDR1 is SEHNR and CDR2 is FQNEAQ (reference sequence). This CDR3 has 14 residues. The CDR3 coding sequence is TGTGCCAGCGTAAGGACTAGCGGACCCTACGAGCAGTACTTC. This encodes CASVRTSGPYEQYF.

This clone has just one count. The rearrangement uses TRBV5-4 and TRBJ2-5; weak D call: TRBD1 (6 bases). Per germline, CDR1 SGHNT and CDR2 YYREEE (reference sequence). V lost 4 bases to trimming and J lost 0 bases, with 10 bases between them. There are 14 residues in the CDR3. The CDR3 nucleotides are TGTGCCAGCAGCCAGGACAGATACCAAGAGACCCAGTACTTC. It encodes CASSQDRYQETQYF.

The CDR3 is CASSLEGQGRNEQFF. The CDR3 bases are TGTGCCAGCAGCTTGGAGGGACAGGGGAGGAATGAGCAGTTCTTC. The chain is built from TRBV5-4 and TRBJ2-1; 10 nucleotides match TRBD1. The length of the CDR3 is 15 residues. In germline, CDR1 is SGHNT, CDR2 YYREEE (reference sequence). Unmatched junction bases numbered 4, after V lost 0 bases and J lost 7 bases.

The chain recombines TRBV29-1 with TRBJ2-3, with 9 bases aligning to TRBD1. The germline gives CDR1 SQVTM, CDR2 ANQGSEA. With V trimmed by 1 base and J by 3 bases, 5 bases remained unmatched. The CDR3 has 15 residues. This chain's CDR3 is CSVEVTGGETDTQYF. CDR3 nucleotides: TGCAGCGTTGAAGTGACAGGGGGAGAAACAGATACGCAGTATTTT.

The chain has TRBV2 and TRBJ1-4; D is perhaps TRBD1 (5 bases). This CDR3 is built from 14 residues. The V end lost 4 bases, the J end lost 5 bases, and 11 bases lay between the germline ends. Germline values: CDR1 SNHLY, CDR2 FYNNEI. The CDR3 protein is CASSVQARNEKLFF. The CDR3 DNA reads as TGTGCCAGCAGTGTACAGGCCCGAAATGAAAAACTGTTTTTT.

The chain carries TRBV19 and TRBJ1-6, with 12 bases fitting TRBD1. CDR3 length: 16 residues. With V trimmed by 6 bases and J by 5 bases, 5 bases remained unmatched. The germline gives CDR1 LNHDA, CDR2 SQIVND (reference sequence). DNA of the CDR3: TGTGCCAGTAGGGGACAGGGGGCTTATGATAATTCACCCCTCCACTTT. Protein sequence: CASRGQGAYDNSPLHF.

This chain joins TRBV2 and TRBJ1-4; the D gene is possibly TRBD1 (5 bases). The CDR3 runs to 12 residues. Germline CDR1 is SNHLY and CDR2 is FYNNEI. V gave up 4 bases and J gave up 14 bases, with 14 bases separating them. CDR3 residues: CASSAGQPSLFF. The CDR3 DNA is TGTGCCAGCAGTGCAGGACAACCGAGCCTGTTTTTT.

The chain carries TRBV7-6 and TRBJ2-1; TRBD2 agrees at 13 bases. Germline V gives CDR1 SGHVS, CDR2 FNYEAQ. J was trimmed by 8 bases and V by 5 bases; bases with no gene match: 12. CDR3 size: 17 residues. CDR3 sequence reads: CASSTTSGGAVGHEQFF. CDR3 DNA sequence: TGTGCCAGCAGCACTACTAGCGGGGGGGCCGTCGGGCATGAGCAGTTCTTC.

The V call is TRBV19, the J call TRBJ1-2, with TRBD1 matching over 8 bases. In germline, CDR1 is LNHDA, CDR2 SQIVND (reference sequence). With 9 bases clipped from V and 3 bases from J, the junction kept 6 bases outside the gene matches. The length of the CDR3 is 13 residues. Here the CDR3 reads CASTGGRDYGYTF. The DNA of the CDR3 is TGTGCCAGCACAGGGGGAAGGGACTATGGCTACACCTTC.

The CDR3: CASSFFPDKSEAFF. DNA of the CDR3: TGCGCCAGCAGCTTCTTTCCTGACAAATCGGAAGCTTTCTTT. V and J are TRBV5-1 and TRBJ1-1; D ambiguous. The CDR3 spans 14 residues. In germline, CDR1 is SGHRS, CDR2 YFSETQ. V shed 2 bases and J shed 8 bases, with 16 bases lying between them.

The V and J genes are TRBV5-1 and TRBJ2-2, with a tentative D call TRBD2 (6 bases). Trimming cost V 0 bases and J 1 base, with 7 bases left between them. This CDR3 has 15 residues. Germline loops: CDR1 SGHRS, CDR2 YFSETQ. In DNA form, the CDR3 reads TGCGCCAGCAGCTTGGGGCGGGGGAACACCGGGGAGCTGTTTTTT. Translating it yields CASSLGRGNTGELFF.

In its sample, this clone was seen a few times. The rearrangement links TRBV7-9 to TRBJ1-1; TRBD1 might be the D (6 bases). CDR3 size: 13 residues. Trimming shortened V by 5 bases and J by 3 bases, and 10 bases separated the two germline ends. Per germline, CDR1 SEHNR and CDR2 FQNEAQ (reference sequence). DNA for the CDR3: TGTGCCAGCAGCGAAGCAGGGGACACTGAAGCTTTCTTT. Its protein is CASSEAGDTEAFF.

The chain couples TRBV3-1 (or the pseudogene TRBV3-2) to TRBJ2-1, with 7 bases matching TRBD1. V shed 1 base and J 8 bases; nucleotides not matched to a gene: 11. Germline CDR1 and CDR2: LGHDT and YNNKEL (reference sequence). The CDR3 spans 16 residues. CDR3 DNA: TGTGCCAGCAGCCAAGGGAGACAGGGCAATTGGGATGAGCAGTTCTTC. Protein sequence: CASSQGRQGNWDEQFF.

The chain is built from TRBV19 and TRBJ2-2, with unresolved D. Trimming took 8 bases from V and 0 from J, leaving 13 bases between them. CDR1 is LNHDA and CDR2 is SQIVND in the germline V gene (reference sequence). The length of the CDR3 is 15 residues. The CDR3 bases are TGTGCCAGTTCCTACTTATTATCGAACACCGGGGAGCTGTTTTTT. The encoded protein is CASSYLLSNTGELFF.

V gene TRBV10-3 combines with J gene TRBJ1-2; D perhaps matches TRBD1 (5 bases). Germline loops: CDR1 ENHRY, CDR2 SYGVKD. The CDR3 spans 12 residues. The germline V and J ends were trimmed by 10 bases and 3 bases, with 12 bases remaining between them. CDR3 amino acids: CATQGTDYGYTF. The CDR3 DNA follows: TGTGCCACCCAGGGTACCGACTATGGCTACACCTTC.

This clone was recorded once. The chain recombines TRBV10-2 with TRBJ1-3; TRBD1 is a possible D gene (5 bases). V lost 8 bases and J 5 bases, leaving 22 bases between the germline ends. Germline CDR1 reads WSHSY; CDR2 reads SAAADI. The CDR3 loop spans 16 amino acids. Here the CDR3 reads CASGLGGTLGRNTIYF. CDR3 in DNA: TGCGCCAGCGGCCTGGGGGGGACCCTCGGGAGAAACACCATATATTTT.

V and J are TRBV5-1 and TRBJ1-2; the match to TRBD1 covers 7 bases. J was trimmed by 1 base and V by 2 bases; bases with no gene match: 5. The CDR3 consists of 15 residues. CDR1 is SGHRS and CDR2 is YFSETQ in the germline V gene. CDR3 amino acids: CASSFEQGLNYGYTF. The CDR3 coding sequence is TGCGCCAGCAGCTTTGAACAGGGGCTTAACTATGGCTACACCTTC.

V and J are TRBV15 and TRBJ2-5; possible D gene TRBD2, 6 bases. Trimming cost V 1 base and J 2 bases, with 11 bases left between them. Germline V gene data show CDR1 as LNHNV and CDR2 as YYDKDF (reference sequence). This CDR3 has 15 amino acids. DNA of the CDR3: TGTGCCACCAGCAGAGTGGGGGGACTGCAAGAGACCCAGTACTTC. Translated: CATSRVGGLQETQYF.